Shown below are 10 T cell receptor beta chains from a single sample sequenced in a study of blood T cell repertoires in COVID-19. Repertoires were generated with immunoSEQ multiplex PCR, while TCRdb's copy carries only in-frame clones and drops some. Among 44,000 or so clones listed, 65% to 85% were seen once. The sample consisted of peripheral blood. Receptors originate from a man older than 75 in a cohort sampled during active COVID-19.

This sequence joins TRBV3-1 (or the pseudogene TRBV3-2) and TRBJ2-7; possible D gene TRBD1, 5 bases. The CDR3 loop spans 12 amino acids. Germline values: CDR1 LGHDT, CDR2 YNNKEL (reference sequence). CDR3 protein: CAAGSGFYEQYF. The CDR3 nucleotides are TGTGCTGCTGGTTCAGGGTTCTACGAGCAGTACTTC.

The rearrangement uses TRBV10-3 and TRBJ1-1; 8 bases align to TRBD1. After removal of 3 bases from V and 1 base from J, the junction contained 7 bases not matched to a gene. From germline, CDR1 is ENHRY and CDR2 SYGVKD. This CDR3 region has 16 residues. The CDR3 is CAISDNEQGANTEAFF. CDR3 nucleotides: TGTGCCATCAGTGATAATGAGCAGGGGGCGAACACTGAAGCTTTCTTT.

This clone was picked up one time. The chain recombines TRBV9 with TRBJ2-5; TRBD1 agrees at 10 bases. Germline V lookup: CDR1 SGDLS, CDR2 YYNGEE. The V gene end was trimmed by 0 bases and the J gene end by 5 bases; junction bases not matched to a gene: 10. The CDR3 spans 17 residues. In nucleotides, the CDR3 is TGTGCCAGCAGCGTAGGAGACTCGACAGGGGGCAGGGAGACCCAGTACTTC. Protein: CASSVGDSTGGRETQYF.

The V call is TRBV12-3 or TRBV12-4, the J call TRBJ1-5, with 7 bases aligning to TRBD1. V lost 6 bases, J lost 2 bases, and 1 base stayed unmatched. The CDR3 runs 13 residues. This CDR3 is CASRGTGNQPQHF. Written as DNA, the CDR3 is TGTGCCAGCAGAGGGACAGGCAATCAGCCCCAGCATTTT.

This clone is large in the sample. The V call is TRBV7-9, the J call TRBJ2-7; tentatively, D is TRBD2 (6 bases). The germline CDR1 and CDR2 sequences are SEHNR and FQNEAQ (reference sequence). This CDR3 is 13 amino acids long. V lost 5 bases and J lost 3, with 11 bases in between. The CDR3 nucleotides are TGTGCCAGCAGCCGCAGGGAGGTCTACGAGCAGTACTTC. Protein product: CASSRREVYEQYF.

The sample holds a few counts of this clone. This chain links TRBV5-1 with TRBJ1-1, with D perhaps matching TRBD1 (6 bases). Trimming took off 1 base at V and 0 bases at J, with 10 bases between the two ends. CDR3 size: 15 residues. Germline V gene lookup returns CDR1 SGHRS and CDR2 YFSETQ. The CDR3 DNA follows: TGCGCCAGCAGCTTGACCGGGACACTGAACACTGAAGCTTTCTTT. Translation: CASSLTGTLNTEAFF.

V usage is TRBV27 and J usage is TRBJ2-4; a weak D match, TRBD2 (6 bases). This CDR3 region has 17 residues. With 2 bases removed from V and 0 bases from J, the gap between germline ends came to 14 bases. Looked up from germline, CDR1 is MNHEY and CDR2 is SMNVEV (reference sequence). CDR3 amino acids: CASSLMWDSRAKNIQYF. CDR3 nucleotides: TGTGCCAGCAGTTTAATGTGGGACTCCCGAGCCAAAAACATTCAGTACTTC.

V and J are TRBV5-4 and TRBJ1-4; weak D call: TRBD1 (6 bases). This CDR3 is 13 amino acids long. Trimming shortened V by 4 bases and J by 7 bases, and 11 bases separated the two germline ends. Germline V gene lookup returns CDR1 SGHNT and CDR2 YYREEE (reference sequence). This chain's CDR3 is CASSPQGREKLFF. The DNA for the CDR3 is TGTGCCAGCAGCCCTCAGGGGCGTGAAAAACTGTTTTTT.

CDR3 nucleotides: TGTGCCATCAGTGAGTCGGACTCGCACACAGATACGCAGTATTTT. It encodes CAISESDSHTDTQYF. The chain links TRBV10-3 to TRBJ2-3; the D gene is possibly TRBD2 (5 bases). Trimming shortened V by 0 bases and J by 2 bases, and 9 bases separated the two germline ends. The V gene's germline CDR1 is ENHRY and CDR2 SYGVKD. This CDR3 has 15 amino acids.

V gene TRBV5-5 combines with J gene TRBJ1-2; maybe TRBD1 (6 bases). The V gene lost 0 bases and the J gene lost 7 bases, with 13 bases spanning the gap. Germline loops: CDR1 SGHKS, CDR2 YYEKEE (reference sequence). The CDR3 totals 14 residues. CDR3 region: CASSLEQGFGGYTF. In DNA, the CDR3 is TGTGCCAGCAGCTTGGAACAGGGATTCGGTGGCTACACCTTC.